This TCR beta chain was observed in a study of T cells after yellow fever vaccination. They built TCR cDNA with 5'RACE template switching, a step that put in a universal primer site and UMIs. TCRdb processed the 5' RACE reads anew with MiXCR; each CDR3 protein has one entry. This repertoire shows some 320,000 distinct CDR3 sequences, around 4.4% found once; its top ten account for roughly a fifth. Study conclusions and caveats: Shared CD4/CD8 clonotypes were a small share, likely from convergent recombination.

A note on this clonotype: Its target is unknown.

This specimen was PBMCs, taken 15 days after the yellow fever booster vaccination. The sequence was obtained from a young man who received the YFV17D yellow fever vaccine.

The DNA for the CDR3 is TGTGCCAGCAGTGAAAGGCGGGGGGATTACAATGAGCAGTTCTTC. Amino acid sequence: CASSERRGDYNEQFF. V usage is TRBV2 and J usage is TRBJ2-1; TRBD2 aligns across 8 bases. The CDR3 covers 15 residues. CDR1 and CDR2 (germline): SNHLY, FYNNEI. J gave up 4 bases and V 2 bases, and 4 bases lay outside the gene matches. Full variable domain (missing parts from reference TRBV2 and TRBJ2-1): EPEVTQTPSHQVTQMGQEVILRCVPISNHLYFYWYRQILGQKVEFLVSFYNNEISEKSEIFDDQFSVERPDGSNFTLKIRSTKLEDSAMYFCASSERRGDYNEQFFGPGTRLTVL.